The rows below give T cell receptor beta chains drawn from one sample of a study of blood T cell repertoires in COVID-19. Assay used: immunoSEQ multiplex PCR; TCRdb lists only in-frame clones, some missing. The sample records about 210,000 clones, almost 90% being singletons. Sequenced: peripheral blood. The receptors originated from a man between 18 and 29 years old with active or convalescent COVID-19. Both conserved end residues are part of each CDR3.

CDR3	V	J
CASSGLPGRNQPQHF	TRBV19	TRBJ1-5
CAWSDRGWYSNQPQHF	TRBV30	TRBJ1-5
CASSFRDTEAFF	TRBV6-5	TRBJ1-1
CASSFDRGQGEQYF	TRBV5-4	TRBJ2-7
CASSPRVGAQETQYF	TRBV7-9	TRBJ2-5
CASSFGQGAWETQYF	TRBV5-6	TRBJ2-5
CASSQEPYEAGDLNTEAFF	TRBV4-2	TRBJ1-1
CASSGQEVGEKLFF	TRBV28	TRBJ1-4
CASSFTTGGSNQPQHF	TRBV28	TRBJ1-5
CASSLREDETQYF	TRBV19	TRBJ2-5
CASSLAVRYEQYF	TRBV7-8	TRBJ2-7
CASSELVSNQPQHF	TRBV10-2	TRBJ1-5
CASSQDPRPWETQYF	TRBV27	TRBJ2-5
CASSIYGDSYEQYF	TRBV19	TRBJ2-7
CAWIGVRGQTNTEAFF	TRBV30	TRBJ1-1
CASSLGSGTGGTYNEQFF	TRBV27	TRBJ2-1
CASSLGAGSSYEQYF	TRBV4-2	TRBJ2-7
CASSSNRAESGYTF	TRBV27	TRBJ1-2
CSVEDSGTLRSGNTIYF	TRBV29-1	TRBJ1-3
CASSEPGLYQPQHF	TRBV25-1	TRBJ1-5
CAWSVIGTGVAYEQYF	TRBV30	TRBJ2-7
CATSAAGGAYYGYTF	TRBV15	TRBJ1-2